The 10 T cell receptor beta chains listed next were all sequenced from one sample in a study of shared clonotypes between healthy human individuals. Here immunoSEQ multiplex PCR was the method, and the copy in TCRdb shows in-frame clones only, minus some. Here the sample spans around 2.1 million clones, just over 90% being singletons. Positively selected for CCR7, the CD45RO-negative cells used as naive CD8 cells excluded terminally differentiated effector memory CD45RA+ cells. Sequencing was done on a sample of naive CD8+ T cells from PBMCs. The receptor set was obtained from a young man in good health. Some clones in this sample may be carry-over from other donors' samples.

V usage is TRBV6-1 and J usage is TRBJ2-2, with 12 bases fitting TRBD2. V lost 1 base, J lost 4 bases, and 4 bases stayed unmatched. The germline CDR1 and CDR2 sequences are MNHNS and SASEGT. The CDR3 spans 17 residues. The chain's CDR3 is CASSEVLAGGSTGELFF. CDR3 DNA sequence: TGTGCCAGCAGTGAAGTACTAGCGGGAGGAAGCACCGGGGAGCTGTTTTTT.

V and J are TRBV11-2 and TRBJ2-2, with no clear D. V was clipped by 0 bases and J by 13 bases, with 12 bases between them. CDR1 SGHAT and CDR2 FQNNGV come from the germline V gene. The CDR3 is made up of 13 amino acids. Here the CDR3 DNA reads TGTGCCAGCAGCTTAGATCTGGTAGGGTTGCTGTTTTTT. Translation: CASSLDLVGLLFF.

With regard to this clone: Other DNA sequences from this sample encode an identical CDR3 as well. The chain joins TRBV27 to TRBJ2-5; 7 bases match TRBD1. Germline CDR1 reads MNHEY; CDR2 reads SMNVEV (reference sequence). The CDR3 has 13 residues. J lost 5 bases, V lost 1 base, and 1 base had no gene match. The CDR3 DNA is TGTGCCAGCAGTTTATACAGGGGTGAGACCCAGTACTTC. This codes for CASSLYRGETQYF.

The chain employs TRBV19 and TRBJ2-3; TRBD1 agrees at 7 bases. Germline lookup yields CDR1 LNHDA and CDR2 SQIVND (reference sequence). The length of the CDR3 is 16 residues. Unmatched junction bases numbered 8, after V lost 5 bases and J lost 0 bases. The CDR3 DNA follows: TGTGCCAGTAGTCCCAGGGGGACAGACAGCACAGATACGCAGTATTTT. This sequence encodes CASSPRGTDSTDTQYF.

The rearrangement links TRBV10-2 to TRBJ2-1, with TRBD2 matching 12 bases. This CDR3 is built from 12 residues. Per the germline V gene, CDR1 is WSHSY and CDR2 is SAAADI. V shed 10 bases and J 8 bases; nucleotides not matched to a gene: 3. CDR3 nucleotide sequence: TGCGCCACGGGACTAGCGGGTTATGAGCAGTTCTTC. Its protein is CATGLAGYEQFF.

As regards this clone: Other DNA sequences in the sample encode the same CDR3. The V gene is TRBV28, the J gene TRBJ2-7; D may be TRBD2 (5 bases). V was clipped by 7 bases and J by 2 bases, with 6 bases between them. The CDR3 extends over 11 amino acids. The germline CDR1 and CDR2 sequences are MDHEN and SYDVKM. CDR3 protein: CASTGTYEQYF. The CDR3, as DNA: TGTGCCAGCACGGGGACCTACGAGCAGTACTTC.

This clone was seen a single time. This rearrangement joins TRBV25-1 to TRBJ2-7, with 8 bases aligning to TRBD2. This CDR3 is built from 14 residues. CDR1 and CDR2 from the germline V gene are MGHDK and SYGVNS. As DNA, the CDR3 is TGTGCTTCGAACGGGCGGGAGGACGGTCACGAGCAGTACTTC. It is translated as CASNGREDGHEQYF.

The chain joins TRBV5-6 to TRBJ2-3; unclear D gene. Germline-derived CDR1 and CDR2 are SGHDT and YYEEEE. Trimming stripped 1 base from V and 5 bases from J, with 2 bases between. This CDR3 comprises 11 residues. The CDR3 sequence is CASSLQDTQYF. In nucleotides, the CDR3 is TGTGCCAGCAGCTTGCAAGATACGCAGTATTTT. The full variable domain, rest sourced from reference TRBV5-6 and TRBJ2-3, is DAGVTQSPTHLIKTRGQQVTLRCSPKSGHDTVSWYQQALGQGPQFIFQYYEEEERQRGNFPDRFSGHQFPNYSSELNVNALLLGDSALYLCASSLQDTQYFGPGTRLTVL.

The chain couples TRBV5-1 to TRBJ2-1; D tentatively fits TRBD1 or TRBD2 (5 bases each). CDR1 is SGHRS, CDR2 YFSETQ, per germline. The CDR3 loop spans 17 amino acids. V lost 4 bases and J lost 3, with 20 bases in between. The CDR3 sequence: CASSRKIVGDFYNEQFF. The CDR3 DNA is TGCGCCAGCAGCCGAAAAATTGTGGGGGATTTCTACAATGAGCAGTTCTTC.

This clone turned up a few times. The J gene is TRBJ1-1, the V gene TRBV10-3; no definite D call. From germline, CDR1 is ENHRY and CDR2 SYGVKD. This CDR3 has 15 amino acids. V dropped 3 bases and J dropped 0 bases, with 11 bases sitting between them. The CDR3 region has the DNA TGTGCCATCAGTGATCGGCAGACCTTGAACACTGAAGCTTTCTTT. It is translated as CAISDRQTLNTEAFF.